This T cell receptor beta chain was documented in a study of blood T cell repertoires in COVID-19. Study at large: The United States, Italy and Spain supplied acute and convalescent COVID-19 samples. From T cells, B-cell-depleted T cells, or PBMCs came the material, which was cDNA or gDNA.

Sequenced by immunoSEQ multiplex PCR; TCRdb stores in-frame clones only, minus some. The sample has about 98,000 clones; about 80% are singletons. The sequence was collected from a man aged 70 or older with active or convalescent COVID-19. Sequenced input: peripheral blood.

The CDR3 protein is CASSVQKKKGELFF. CDR3 coding DNA: TGTGCCAGCAGTGTACAGAAAAAAAAGGGGGAGCTGTTTTTT. V usage is TRBV6-6 and J usage is TRBJ2-2; D ambiguous. The CDR3 totals 14 residues. Between the trimmed V and J ends, which lost 5 bases and 8 bases, there was a span of 15 bases. Germline V gives CDR1 MNHNY, CDR2 SVGAGI (reference sequence).